Here is one TCR beta chain with its context. Its cognate antigen has yet to be identified. No much larger clone exists at a distance of one base, and base qualities are not known. This sample stems from a study of blood T cell repertoires in COVID-19 (dated by TCRdb to the early 2020s). In the study overall: Samples from collaborators originated in the United States, Italy and Spain and spanned both the acute and convalescent phases of COVID-19. The prospective study material was composed of cDNA or gDNA derived from T cells, B-cell-depleted T cells, or PBMCs. The dataset comprised deeply sampled blood TCRbeta repertoires from subjects exposed to, actively infected with, or recovered from COVID-19. A freely available public database, intended as a resource for researchers studying the immune response to SARS-CoV-2, is where the repertoires were released. Samples came from the ongoing ImmuneRACE study (first 160 participants) plus 1,254 subjects from 6 global collaborators. A de-identified subject ID, COVID-19 status, age in years and sex were almost always included in the sample metadata. Where available, HLA class I and class II types were obtained from metadata supplied by the sample provider rather than from assay-based typing.

TCRbeta CDR3 regions were amplified from genomic DNA by means of the immunoSEQ Assay, a bias-controlled multiplex PCR. The authors' pipeline ran thus. The number of nucleated cells in each sample was estimated by amplification of reference gene primers within the assay. To quantify the absolute abundance of each unique TCRbeta CDR3 rearrangement, sequence reads were collapsed and filtered. Productive Simpson clonality was computed per sample as the square root of Simpson's diversity index over productive rearrangements. This immuneACCESS table, as held by TCRdb, lists in-frame sequences with V and J called but not all clones. Of the missing ones, under half trace to an unresolved V gene in checked studies; the others have no known cause. That table furnishes V, J and clone size, whereas the DNA furnished D and trimming. This sample has 200,000 to 300,000 clones in its table, and 75% to 95% of those were observed once. Clones ranked in the top ten supply under 3% of the sample.

The CDR3 goes from the cysteine to the phenylalanine over 14 residues. Only the CDR3 part of the read is kept: 42 bases, read in frame from the first base. V drops 4 bases and J drops 3 bases, leaving 13 bases in between. The germline V gene encodes CDR1 SGDLS and CDR2 YYNGEE. The paper as a whole reports these results and caveats: How much clinical and demographic metadata was included differed by source and by participant, and the metadata was provided uncurated.

One collaborating source in Seattle enrolled patients while the patients were actively infected and followed the patients over time throughout the course of disease. The collaborating institutions used their own protocols to collect whole blood in K2EDTA tubes. For TCRbeta analysis, collaborators shipped samples as frozen whole blood, isolated PBMCs, or DNA extracted from either of those sample types. The TCR sequence derives from a person under 30 with COVID-19, enrolled during active disease. The chain is encoded by TRBV9 joined to TRBJ1-2; a confident D gene designation cannot be given. The sequenced sample consisted of peripheral blood. The CDR3 has the sequence CASSSSPTDYGYTF. The sequenced DNA is TGTGCCAGCAGCTCATCCCCCACGGACTATGGCTACACCTTC.